This is a list of T cell receptor beta chains from one sample in a study of blood T cell repertoires in COVID-19. Produced via immunoSEQ multiplex PCR; TCRdb's table is partial and in-frame only. The top ten clones hold roughly 7.4% of a sample with about 240,000 clones, roughly 80% of them seen once. Material for sequencing was peripheral blood. The receptors were gathered from an elderly woman with COVID-19, enrolled during active disease. Both conserved end residues are part of each CDR3. A D gene is named only where the DNA matches it firmly.

CDR3aa: CASSLNRGALGGYTF
v_gene: TRBV7-9
d_gene: TRBD1

CDR3aa: CASISDITGELFF
v_gene: TRBV19
d_gene: NA

CDR3aa: CASSLGGGGNSPLHF
v_gene: TRBV5-1
d_gene: TRBD1

CDR3aa: CAWSGGILYGYTF
v_gene: TRBV30
d_gene: NA

CDR3aa: CASSLDRIYGYTF
v_gene: TRBV28
d_gene: NA

CDR3aa: CASTRGGGEQYF
v_gene: TRBV12-3/TRBV12-4
d_gene: NA

CDR3aa: CATSDSGVGTEAFF
v_gene: TRBV24-1
d_gene: NA

CDR3aa: CASSPRPNTDTQYF
v_gene: TRBV5-1
d_gene: NA

CDR3aa: CASSTVAKNIQYF
v_gene: TRBV6-6
d_gene: NA

CDR3aa: CAWSLAWGGRTGNQPQHF
v_gene: TRBV30
d_gene: NA

CDR3aa: CASSPSRDMTAFF
v_gene: TRBV18
d_gene: NA

CDR3aa: CASSLWLATPDTQYF
v_gene: TRBV7-9
d_gene: NA

CDR3aa: CAWSGWTSGKISTDTQYF
v_gene: TRBV30
d_gene: TRBD2

CDR3aa: CAISAGTRETQYF
v_gene: TRBV10-3
d_gene: TRBD2

CDR3aa: CASSESQGRTEAFF
v_gene: TRBV25-1
d_gene: NA

CDR3aa: CASTRAGGPEETQYF
v_gene: TRBV5-1
d_gene: TRBD2

CDR3aa: CASTNRALTDTQYF
v_gene: TRBV30
d_gene: NA

CDR3aa: CSVQGGQGDTEAFF
v_gene: TRBV29-1
d_gene: TRBD1

CDR3aa: CASSFGTGGWGYTF
v_gene: TRBV5-6
d_gene: TRBD1

CDR3aa: CASSLYYFPTGANVLTF
v_gene: TRBV5-5
d_gene: NA

CDR3aa: CASSRLQGTNEQFF
v_gene: TRBV5-4
d_gene: NA

CDR3aa: CASSLRGRAVGELFF
v_gene: TRBV7-2
d_gene: TRBD2

CDR3aa: CASSPQGLNTEAFF
v_gene: TRBV5-4
d_gene: NA

CDR3aa: CASGTSGSPEQFF
v_gene: TRBV24-1
d_gene: TRBD2

CDR3aa: CASSYGFLFNSPLHF
v_gene: TRBV6-2/TRBV6-3
d_gene: NA

CDR3aa: CASSLASGLVNTEAFF
v_gene: TRBV5-1
d_gene: NA

CDR3aa: CASSPGTGKYGYTF
v_gene: TRBV27
d_gene: TRBD1

CDR3aa: CASSQDSGGPTLSGNTIYF
v_gene: TRBV4-3
d_gene: NA

CDR3aa: CASSPRQGVGSGNTIYF
v_gene: TRBV18
d_gene: TRBD1

CDR3aa: CASRTVNSGANVLTF
v_gene: TRBV28
d_gene: NA

CDR3aa: CASSLEPTSTSGRAYEQYF
v_gene: TRBV5-1
d_gene: TRBD2

CDR3aa: CASSESSGGDTDTQYF
v_gene: TRBV10-1
d_gene: TRBD2

CDR3aa: CASSQGLAALGDNEQFF
v_gene: TRBV3-1/TRBV3-2
d_gene: TRBD2

CDR3aa: CASSLGGGLALVETQYF
v_gene: TRBV5-1
d_gene: TRBD2

CDR3aa: CATSDFGNEQYF
v_gene: TRBV24-1
d_gene: NA

CDR3aa: CASSPGQYAEQYF
v_gene: TRBV6-5
d_gene: TRBD1